The 7 T cell receptor beta chains presented below share a single source sample, sequenced in a study of immune evolution from preneoplasia to lung adenocarcinoma. Libraries were prepared by immunoSEQ multiplex PCR; TCRdb keeps only in-frame clonotypes and omits some of them. The data show tens of thousands of clones, 70% to 80% seen once. Sample: FFPE invasive lung adenocarcinoma tissue. These receptors were taken from a person aged 55 to 70 with lung adenocarcinoma.

A word on this clone: With a far larger clone one base away, a read error is the likely cause. The chain uses TRBV4-1 and TRBJ2-5, with 8 bases matching TRBD2. The CDR3 covers 18 residues. J lost 1 base, V lost 0 bases, and 10 bases had no gene match. The germline CDR1 and CDR2 sequences are MGHRA and YSYEKL. CDR3 sequence: CASSQDLAGAVIQETQYF. The CDR3 DNA reads as TGCGCCAGCAGCCAAGATCTAGCGGGTGCTGTCATCCAAGAGACCCAGTACTTC.

The chain employs TRBV20-1 and TRBJ2-2, with a weak D call TRBD2 (6 bases). Trimming cost V 7 bases and J 6 bases, with 9 bases left between them. This CDR3 has 11 residues. Germline V gives CDR1 DFQATT, CDR2 SNEGSKA (reference sequence). The DNA for the CDR3 is TGCAGTGTAGGGAGGTCCGGGGAGCTGTTTTTT. This translates into CSVGRSGELFF.

V gene TRBV5-1 combines with J gene TRBJ2-7; 7 bases match TRBD1. CDR3 length: 13 amino acids. Per the germline V gene, CDR1 is SGHRS and CDR2 is YFSETQ. J was trimmed by 3 bases and V by 4 bases; bases with no gene match: 4. CDR3 DNA sequence: TGCGCCAGCAGCAAACAGGGGAACTACGAGCAGTACTTC. Amino acid sequence: CASSKQGNYEQYF.

V is TRBV19 and J is TRBJ1-4; a possible D gene is TRBD1 (5 bases). The CDR3 consists of 14 residues. The germline V gene encodes CDR1 LNHDA and CDR2 SQIVND (reference sequence). Trimming removed 5 bases at V and 8 bases at J, with 15 bases between. The CDR3 coding sequence is TGTGCCAGTAGTCCCGGGACCGCCCCCGAAAAACTGTTTTTT. This encodes CASSPGTAPEKLFF. The variable domain in full, with the rest retrieved from reference TRBV19 and TRBJ1-4, is DGGITQSPKYLFRKEGQNVTLSCEQNLNHDAMYWYRQDPGQGLRLIYYSQIVNDFQKGDIAEGYSVSREKKESFPLTVTSAQKNPTAFYLCASSPGTAPEKLFFGSGTQLSVL.

V is TRBV28 and J is TRBJ2-5; D may be TRBD1 (5 bases). CDR3 length: 14 amino acids. From germline, CDR1 is MDHEN and CDR2 SYDVKM. The V end lost 7 bases, the J end lost 1 base, and 13 bases lay between the germline ends. The CDR3 nucleotides read TGTGCCAGCATCGGTAGACAGATCCAAGAGACCCAGTACTTC. Amino acids: CASIGRQIQETQYF.

This chain joins TRBV9 and TRBJ1-2; D call uncertain. The CDR3 totals 15 residues. Germline CDR1 SGDLS, CDR2 YYNGEE. V was pared by 4 bases and J by 4 bases, with 17 bases between. CDR3 sequence reads: CASSPAVSGVYGYTF. The CDR3 DNA follows: TGTGCCAGCAGCCCTGCGGTGTCTGGGGTCTATGGCTACACCTTC.

The chain couples TRBV5-1 to TRBJ2-7; 9 nucleotides match TRBD1. CDR1 is SGHRS, CDR2 YFSETQ, per germline. The CDR3 totals 16 residues. The J segment lost 0 bases and the V segment lost 7 bases, leaving 11 bases of the junction unmatched. The CDR3 here is CASGQGLTPTSYEQYF. Written as DNA, the CDR3 is TGCGCCAGCGGACAGGGGCTTACACCTACCTCCTACGAGCAGTACTTC.